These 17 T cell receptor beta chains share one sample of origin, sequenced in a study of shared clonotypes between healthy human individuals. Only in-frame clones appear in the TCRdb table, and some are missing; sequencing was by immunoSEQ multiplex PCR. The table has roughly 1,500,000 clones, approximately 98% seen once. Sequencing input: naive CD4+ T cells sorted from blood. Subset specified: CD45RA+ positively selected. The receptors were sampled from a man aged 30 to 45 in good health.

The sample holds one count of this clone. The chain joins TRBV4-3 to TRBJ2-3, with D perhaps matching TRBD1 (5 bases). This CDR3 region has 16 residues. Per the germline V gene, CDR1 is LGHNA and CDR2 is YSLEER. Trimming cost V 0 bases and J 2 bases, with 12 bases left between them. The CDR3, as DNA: TGCGCCAGCAGCCAAGAACCCCCCGGACACACAGATACGCAGTATTTT. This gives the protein CASSQEPPGHTDTQYF.

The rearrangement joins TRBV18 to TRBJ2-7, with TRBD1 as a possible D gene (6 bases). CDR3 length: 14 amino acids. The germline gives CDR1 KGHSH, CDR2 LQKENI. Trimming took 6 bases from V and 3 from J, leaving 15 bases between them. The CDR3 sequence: CASSPGTRVYEQYF. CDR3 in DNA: TGTGCCAGCTCCCCCGGGACACGGGTCTACGAGCAGTACTTC. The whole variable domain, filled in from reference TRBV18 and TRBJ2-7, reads NAGVMQNPRHLVRRRGQEARLRCSPMKGHSHVYWYRQLPEEGLKFMVYLQKENIIDESGMPKERFSAEFPKEGPSILRIQQVVRGDSAAYFCASSPGTRVYEQYFGPGTRLTVT.

The CDR3 region is CASSEAGARNTGELFF. CDR3 coding DNA: TGTGCCAGCAGTGAAGCGGGGGCCCGGAACACCGGGGAGCTGTTTTTT. The V and J genes are TRBV2 and TRBJ2-2; D possibly corresponds to TRBD1 (6 bases). The CDR3 is 16 amino acids. V shed 0 bases and J shed 1 base, with 9 bases lying between them. CDR1 is SNHLY, CDR2 FYNNEI, per germline.

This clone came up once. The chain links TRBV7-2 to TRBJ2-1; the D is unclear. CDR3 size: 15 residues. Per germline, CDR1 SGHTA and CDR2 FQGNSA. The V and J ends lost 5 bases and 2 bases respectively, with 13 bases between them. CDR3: CASSRQVIPYNEQFF. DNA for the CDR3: TGTGCCAGCAGCCGTCAGGTGATCCCCTACAATGAGCAGTTCTTC.

CDR3 sequence reads: CASSDSMVNGLGGLGCGYTF. In DNA form, the CDR3 reads TGTGCCAGCAGTGACTCGATGGTCAATGGTCTGGGGGGCTTAGGTTGTGGCTACACCTTC. This chain connects TRBV6-4 to TRBJ1-2, with D possibly being TRBD1 (6 bases). CDR1 is MRHNA, CDR2 SNTAGT, per germline. CDR3 length: 20 amino acids. Trimming took 0 bases from V and 7 from J, leaving 30 bases between them.

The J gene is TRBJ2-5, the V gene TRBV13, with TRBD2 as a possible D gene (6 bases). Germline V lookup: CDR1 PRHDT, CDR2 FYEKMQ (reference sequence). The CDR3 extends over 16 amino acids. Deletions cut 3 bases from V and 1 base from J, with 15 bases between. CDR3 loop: CASSFRAGGTQETQYF. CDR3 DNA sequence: TGTGCCAGCAGCTTTAGGGCCGGGGGTACCCAAGAGACCCAGTACTTC.

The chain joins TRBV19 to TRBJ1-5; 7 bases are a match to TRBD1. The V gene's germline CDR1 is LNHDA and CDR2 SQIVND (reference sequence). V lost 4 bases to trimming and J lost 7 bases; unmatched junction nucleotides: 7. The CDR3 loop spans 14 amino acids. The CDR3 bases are TGTGCCAGTAGTACCTCACAGGGGAGGCAGCCCCAGCATTTT. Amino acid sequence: CASSTSQGRQPQHF.

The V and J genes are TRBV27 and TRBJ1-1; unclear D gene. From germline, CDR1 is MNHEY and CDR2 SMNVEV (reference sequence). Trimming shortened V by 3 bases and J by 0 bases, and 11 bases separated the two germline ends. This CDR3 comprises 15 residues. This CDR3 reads CASSFLPQLNTEAFF. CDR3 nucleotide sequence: TGTGCCAGCAGTTTTTTACCCCAGTTGAACACTGAAGCTTTCTTT.

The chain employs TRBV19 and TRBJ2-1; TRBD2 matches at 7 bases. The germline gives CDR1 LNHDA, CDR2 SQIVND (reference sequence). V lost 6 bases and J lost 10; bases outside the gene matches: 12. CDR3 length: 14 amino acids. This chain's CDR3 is CASRERDVVREQFF. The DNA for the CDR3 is TGTGCCAGTAGGGAGCGGGACGTGGTGAGGGAGCAGTTCTTC.

The chain's CDR3 is CASSSPASSYNEQFF. CDR3 nucleotides: TGTGCCAGCAGTTCGCCGGCGAGCTCCTACAATGAGCAGTTCTTC. V usage is TRBV27 and J usage is TRBJ2-1; D remains unclear. From germline, CDR1 is MNHEY and CDR2 SMNVEV (reference sequence). The CDR3 contains 15 residues. The V end was cut by 4 bases, the J end by 0 bases, with 10 bases between.

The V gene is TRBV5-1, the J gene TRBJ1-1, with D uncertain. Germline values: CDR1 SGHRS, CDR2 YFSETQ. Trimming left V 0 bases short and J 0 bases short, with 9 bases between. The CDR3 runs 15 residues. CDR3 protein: CASSLGPQMNTEAFF. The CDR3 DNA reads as TGCGCCAGCAGCTTGGGTCCGCAAATGAACACTGAAGCTTTCTTT.

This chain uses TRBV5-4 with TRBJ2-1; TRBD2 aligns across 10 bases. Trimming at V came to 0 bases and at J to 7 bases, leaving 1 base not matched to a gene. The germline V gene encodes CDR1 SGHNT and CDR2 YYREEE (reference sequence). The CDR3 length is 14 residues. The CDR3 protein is CASSLVLAGNEQFF. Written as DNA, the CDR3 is TGTGCCAGCAGCTTGGTACTAGCGGGGAATGAGCAGTTCTTC.

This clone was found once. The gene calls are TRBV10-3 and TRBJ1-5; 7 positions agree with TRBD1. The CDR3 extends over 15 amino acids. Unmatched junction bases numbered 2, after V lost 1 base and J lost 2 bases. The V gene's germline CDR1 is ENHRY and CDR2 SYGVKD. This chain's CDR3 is CAISECRGCNQPQHF. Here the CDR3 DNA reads TGTGCCATCAGTGAGTGCAGGGGGTGCAATCAGCCCCAGCATTTT.

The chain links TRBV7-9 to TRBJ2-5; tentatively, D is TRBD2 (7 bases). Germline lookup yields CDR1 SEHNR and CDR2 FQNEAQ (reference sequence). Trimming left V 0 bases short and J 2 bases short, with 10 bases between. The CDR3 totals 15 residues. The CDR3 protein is CASSLAGGRQETQYF. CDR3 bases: TGTGCCAGCAGCTTAGCGGGGGGGCGGCAAGAGACCCAGTACTTC.

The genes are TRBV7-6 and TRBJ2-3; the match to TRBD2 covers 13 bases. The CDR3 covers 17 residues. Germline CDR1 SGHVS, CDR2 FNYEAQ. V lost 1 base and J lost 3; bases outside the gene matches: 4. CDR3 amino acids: CASSLVGTSGTTDTQYF. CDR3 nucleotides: TGTGCCAGCAGCTTAGTTGGGACTAGCGGGACAACAGATACGCAGTATTTT.

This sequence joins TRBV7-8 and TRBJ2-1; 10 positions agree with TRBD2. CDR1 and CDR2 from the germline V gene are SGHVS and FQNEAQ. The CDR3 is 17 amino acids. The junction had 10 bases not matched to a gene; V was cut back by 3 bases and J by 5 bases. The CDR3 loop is CASSFLATSGIHNEQFF. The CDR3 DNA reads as TGTGCCAGCAGCTTCCTTGCCACTAGCGGGATTCACAATGAGCAGTTCTTC. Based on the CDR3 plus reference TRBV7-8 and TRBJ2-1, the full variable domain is GAGVSQSPRYKVAKRGQDVALRCDPISGHVSLFWYQQALGQGPEFLTYFQNEAQLDKSGLPSDRFFAERPEGSVSTLKIQRTQQEDSAVYLCASSFLATSGIHNEQFFGPGTRLTVL.

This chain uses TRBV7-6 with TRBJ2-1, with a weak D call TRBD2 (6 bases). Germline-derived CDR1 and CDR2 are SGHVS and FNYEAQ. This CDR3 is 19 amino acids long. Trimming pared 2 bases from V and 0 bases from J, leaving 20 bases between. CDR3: CASSLFGGGGVGSYNEQFF. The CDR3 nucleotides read TGTGCCAGCAGCTTATTTGGGGGAGGAGGGGTCGGCTCCTACAATGAGCAGTTCTTC.